The clone carrying this TCR beta chain was picked up a small number of times. The antigen is undetermined. V lost 1 base and J 5 bases, leaving 11 bases between the germline ends. CDR3 length equals 15 residues. The V gene's germline CDR1 is SEHNR and CDR2 FQNEAQ (reference sequence). The entry originates in a study of beta chain features in type 1 diabetes. Study background: Comparable age, gender and cell yields were observed in patients relative to healthy donors.

Isolated RNA was reverse transcribed in full, so expressed TCRB transcripts were sequenced. This table comes from immunoSEQ multiplex PCR, and its TCRdb copy is limited to in-frame clones, with some not included. The sample yields 300,000 to 450,000 clones, around 9.6% seen once. The study's findings and limits: Researchers cautioned that cDNA sequencing could over-represent cells with high TCR expression. Shortening that was moderate but significant affected the TCRB CDR3s of Type 1 diabetes patients in all four CD4+ subsets. A pattern of fewer insertions and more deletions at VDJ junctions was seen in type 1 diabetes patients.

The sequence was collected from a man aged 30 to 39 with type 1 diabetes. The sequenced sample was central memory CD4+ T cells from blood. This chain connects TRBV7-9 to TRBJ1-4; D might be TRBD1 (5 bases). The CDR3, as DNA: TGTGCCAGCAGCTTAGATGGGAGGGGAAATGAAAAACTGTTTTTT. It yields the protein CASSLDGRGNEKLFF.